This T cell receptor beta chain was captured by sequencing in a study of cytomegalovirus exposure and HLA in healthy donors. Notes on the study in general: In vitro data verified a few CMV-associated chains as specific for CMV antigens. The investigators catalogued 160 or so TCR beta chains as cytomegalovirus-associated. Later work showed greater clonal expansion in HLA-associated TCR beta chains than in equally common others.

Both 60 Vbeta primers and 13 Jbeta primers went into the PCR. Original methodology: In a later analysis, of some 80 million unique beta chains, approximately 10 million appeared in at least two donors. TCRdb's table, derived via immunoSEQ multiplex PCR, lists solely in-frame clones and lacks some. For V, J and clone size, that table is used; D and trimming come from the DNA. The sample includes approximately 140,000 clones, 60% to 80% of them seen just once. Remarks on this clone: The antigen remains undetermined.

The CDR3 is made up of 13 amino acids. Losses at the gene ends were 7 bases for V and 8 bases for J; bases not matched to a gene: 10. Germline-derived CDR1 and CDR2 are MNHNY and SVGAGI (reference sequence). This chain uses TRBV6-6 with TRBJ1-1; 7 positions agree with TRBD1. Sequenced input: PBMCs. This receptor was obtained from a woman aged 55-70 years in good health and CMV-seropositive. CDR3 residues: CASNPGARGEAFF. The CDR3 coding sequence is TGTGCCAGCAACCCGGGGGCCAGGGGGGAAGCTTTCTTT.